Sequencing of this T cell receptor beta chain was carried out in a study of regulatory T cells in long-lasting Graves disease. The CDR3 loop spans 16 amino acids. V shed 5 bases and J 10 bases; nucleotides not matched to a gene: 15. Germline CDR1 SGHAT, CDR2 FQNNGV. iRepertoire HTBI primers and Arm-PCR of CDR3 regions built TCR beta libraries. TCRdb independently ran MiXCR on the multiplex PCR reads; one entry per CDR3 protein. The sample lists about 470,000 distinct CDR3 sequences, just under 15% occurring once. Time point denoted: newly diagnosed GD, antithyroid drugs for less than 3 months. Generation of the TCR library employed RNA extracted from PBMCs. A further study also used this sample, focusing on T cells in Graves' hyperthyroidism and ophthalmopathy.

The clonotype originates from a woman in her 30s with Graves disease. The sequencing used peripheral blood mononuclear cells (PBMCs), collected at new diagnosis, from a patient treated with antithyroid drugs. V gene TRBV11-2 combines with J gene TRBJ2-4, with 9 bases fitting TRBD1. The CDR3 loop is CASSPIYGGQGRIQYF. The CDR3 DNA reads as TGTGCCAGCAGCCCAATCTATGGCGGACAGGGGAGAATTCAGTACTTC. Looking up the rest from reference TRBV11-2 and TRBJ2-4 gives the full variable domain: EAGVAQSPRYKIIEKRQSVAFWCNPISGHATLYWYQQILGQGPKLLIQFQNNGVVDDSQLPKDRFSAERLKGVDSTLKIQPAKLEDSAVYLCASSPIYGGQGRIQYFGAGTRLSVL.